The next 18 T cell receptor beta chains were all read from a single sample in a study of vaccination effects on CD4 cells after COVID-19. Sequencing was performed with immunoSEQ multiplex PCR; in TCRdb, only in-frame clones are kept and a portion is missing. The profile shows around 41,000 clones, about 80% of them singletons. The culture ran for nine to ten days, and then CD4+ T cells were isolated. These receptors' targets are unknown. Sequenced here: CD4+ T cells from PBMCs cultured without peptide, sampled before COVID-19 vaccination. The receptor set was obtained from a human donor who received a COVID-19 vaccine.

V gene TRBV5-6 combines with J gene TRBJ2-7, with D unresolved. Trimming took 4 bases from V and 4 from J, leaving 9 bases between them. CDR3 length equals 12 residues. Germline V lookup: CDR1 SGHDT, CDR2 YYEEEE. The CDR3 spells CASSILGYEQYV. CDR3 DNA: TGTGCCAGCAGCATTCTAGGTTACGAGCAGTACGTC.

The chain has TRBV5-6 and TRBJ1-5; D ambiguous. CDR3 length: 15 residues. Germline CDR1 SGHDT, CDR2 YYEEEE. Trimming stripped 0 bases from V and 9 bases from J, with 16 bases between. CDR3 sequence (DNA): TGTGCCAGCAGCTTGGGTTCCACTTCCCTTGGGCCCCAGCATTTT. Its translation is CASSLGSTSLGPQHF.

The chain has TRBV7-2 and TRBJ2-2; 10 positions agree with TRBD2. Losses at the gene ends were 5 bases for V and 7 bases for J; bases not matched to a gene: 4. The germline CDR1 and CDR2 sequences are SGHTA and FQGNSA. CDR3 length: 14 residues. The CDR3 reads CASSNSGGFGELFF. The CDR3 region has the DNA TGTGCCAGCAGCAATAGCGGGGGGTTCGGGGAGCTGTTTTTT.

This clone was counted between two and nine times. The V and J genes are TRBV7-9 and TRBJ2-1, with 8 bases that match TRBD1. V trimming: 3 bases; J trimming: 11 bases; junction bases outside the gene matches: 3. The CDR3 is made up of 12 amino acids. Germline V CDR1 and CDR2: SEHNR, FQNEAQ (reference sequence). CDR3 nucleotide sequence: TGTGCCAGCAGCTTGGACAGGGAGAAGCAGTTCTTC. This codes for CASSLDREKQFF.

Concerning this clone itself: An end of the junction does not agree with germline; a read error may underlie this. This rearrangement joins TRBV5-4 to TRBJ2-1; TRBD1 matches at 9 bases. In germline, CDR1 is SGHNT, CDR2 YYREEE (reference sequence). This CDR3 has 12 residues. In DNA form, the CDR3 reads TGTGCCAGCAGTTTGGACAGGGGAGAGCAGTTCTTC. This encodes CASSLDRGEQFF. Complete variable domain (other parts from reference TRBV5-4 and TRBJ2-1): ETGVTQSPTHLIKTRGQQVTLRCSSQSGHNTVSWYQQALGQGPQFIFQYYREEENGRGNFPPRFSGLQFPNYSSELNVNALELDDSALYLCASSLDRGEQFFGPGTRLTVL.

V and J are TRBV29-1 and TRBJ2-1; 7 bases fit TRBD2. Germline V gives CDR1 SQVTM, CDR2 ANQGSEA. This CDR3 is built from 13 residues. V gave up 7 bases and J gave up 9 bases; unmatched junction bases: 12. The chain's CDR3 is CSGRGGGRVEQFF. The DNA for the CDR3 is TGCAGCGGGAGAGGCGGGGGTAGGGTTGAGCAGTTCTTC.

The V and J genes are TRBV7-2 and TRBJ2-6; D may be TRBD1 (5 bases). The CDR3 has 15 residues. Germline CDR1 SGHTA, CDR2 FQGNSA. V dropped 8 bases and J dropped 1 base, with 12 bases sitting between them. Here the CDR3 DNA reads TGTGCCAGCGGACGCAGGGCATCTGGGGCCAACGTCCTGACTTTC. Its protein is CASGRRASGANVLTF.

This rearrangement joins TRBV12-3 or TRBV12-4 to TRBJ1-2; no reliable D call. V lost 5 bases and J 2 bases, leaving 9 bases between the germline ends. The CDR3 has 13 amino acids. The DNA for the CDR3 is TGTGCCAGCAGTGTCAGATCAAACTATGGCTACACCTTC. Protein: CASSVRSNYGYTF.

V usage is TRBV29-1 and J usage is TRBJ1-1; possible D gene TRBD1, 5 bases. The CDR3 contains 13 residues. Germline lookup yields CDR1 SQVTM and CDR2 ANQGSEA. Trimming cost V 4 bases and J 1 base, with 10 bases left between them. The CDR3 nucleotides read TGCAGCGTTGTTACAGGTACGAACACTGAAGCTTTCTTT. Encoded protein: CSVVTGTNTEAFF. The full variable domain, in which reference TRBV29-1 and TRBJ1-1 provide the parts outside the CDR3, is SAVISQKPSRDICQRGTSLTIQCQVDSQVTMMFWYRQQPGQSLTLIATANQGSEATYESGFVIDKFPISRPNLTFSTLTVSNMSPEDSSIYLCSVVTGTNTEAFFGQGTRLTVV.

The CDR3 DNA reads TGTGCCAGCAGCTCCAGGACAGGGGGCGTTTACGAGCAGTACGTC. Amino acid sequence: CASSSRTGGVYEQYV. The chain joins TRBV11-2 to TRBJ2-7; 11 bases are a match to TRBD1. The CDR3 covers 15 residues. The V segment lost 4 bases and the J segment 4 bases; nucleotides outside the gene matches: 6. The germline CDR1 and CDR2 sequences are SGHAT and FQNNGV.

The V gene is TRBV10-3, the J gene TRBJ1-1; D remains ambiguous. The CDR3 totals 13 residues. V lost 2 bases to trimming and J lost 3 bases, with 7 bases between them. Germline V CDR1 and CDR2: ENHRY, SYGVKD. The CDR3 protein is CAISEHGDTEAFF. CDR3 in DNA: TGTGCCATCAGTGAGCATGGGGACACTGAAGCTTTCTTT.

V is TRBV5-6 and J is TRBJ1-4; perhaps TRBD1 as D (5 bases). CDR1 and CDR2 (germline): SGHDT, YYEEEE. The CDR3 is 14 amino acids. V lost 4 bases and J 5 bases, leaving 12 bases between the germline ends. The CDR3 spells CASSLQGSNEKLFF. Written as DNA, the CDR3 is TGTGCCAGCAGCCTTCAGGGATCAAATGAAAAACTGTTTTTT.

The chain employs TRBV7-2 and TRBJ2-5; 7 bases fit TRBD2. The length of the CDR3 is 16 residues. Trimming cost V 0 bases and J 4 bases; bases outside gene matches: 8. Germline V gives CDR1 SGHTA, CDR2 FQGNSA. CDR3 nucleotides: TGTGCCAGCAGCTTAGCGTTTATTGGCGGGGGAGAGACCCAGTACTTC. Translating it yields CASSLAFIGGGETQYF.

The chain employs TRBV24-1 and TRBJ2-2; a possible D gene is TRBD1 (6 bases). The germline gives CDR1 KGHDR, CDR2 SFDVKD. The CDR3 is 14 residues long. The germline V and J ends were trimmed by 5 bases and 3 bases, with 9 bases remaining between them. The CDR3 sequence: CATSAQGHTGELFF. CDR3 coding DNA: TGTGCCACCAGTGCCCAGGGGCACACCGGGGAGCTGTTTTTT.

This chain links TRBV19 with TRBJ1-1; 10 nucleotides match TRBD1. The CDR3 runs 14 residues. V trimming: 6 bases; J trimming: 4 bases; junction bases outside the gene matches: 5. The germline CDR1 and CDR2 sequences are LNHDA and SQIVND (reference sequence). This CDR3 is CASRRTGGITEAFF. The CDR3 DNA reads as TGTGCCAGTAGGCGGACAGGGGGTATCACTGAAGCTTTCTTT.

CDR3 amino acids: CSVVRFNPKVAKNIQYF. CDR3 nucleotide sequence: TGCAGCGTTGTCCGTTTCAACCCCAAGGTGGCCAAAAACATTCAGTACTTC. This chain joins TRBV29-1 and TRBJ2-4; the D is unclear. The V gene's germline CDR1 is SQVTM and CDR2 ANQGSEA. V was clipped by 4 bases and J by 1 base, with 20 bases between them. This CDR3 region has 17 residues.

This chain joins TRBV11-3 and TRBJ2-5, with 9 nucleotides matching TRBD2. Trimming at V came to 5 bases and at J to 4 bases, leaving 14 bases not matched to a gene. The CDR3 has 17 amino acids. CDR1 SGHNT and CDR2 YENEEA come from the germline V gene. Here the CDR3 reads CASSPGTSPLVGETQYF. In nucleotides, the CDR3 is TGTGCCAGCAGCCCTGGGACTAGCCCCCTAGTAGGAGAGACCCAGTACTTC.

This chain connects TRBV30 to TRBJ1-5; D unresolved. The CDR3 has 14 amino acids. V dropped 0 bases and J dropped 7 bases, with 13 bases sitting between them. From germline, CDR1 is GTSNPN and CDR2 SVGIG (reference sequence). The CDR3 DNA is TGTGCCTGGAGTGTACTGGGGATTAAGCAGCCCCAGCATTTT. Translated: CAWSVLGIKQPQHF.